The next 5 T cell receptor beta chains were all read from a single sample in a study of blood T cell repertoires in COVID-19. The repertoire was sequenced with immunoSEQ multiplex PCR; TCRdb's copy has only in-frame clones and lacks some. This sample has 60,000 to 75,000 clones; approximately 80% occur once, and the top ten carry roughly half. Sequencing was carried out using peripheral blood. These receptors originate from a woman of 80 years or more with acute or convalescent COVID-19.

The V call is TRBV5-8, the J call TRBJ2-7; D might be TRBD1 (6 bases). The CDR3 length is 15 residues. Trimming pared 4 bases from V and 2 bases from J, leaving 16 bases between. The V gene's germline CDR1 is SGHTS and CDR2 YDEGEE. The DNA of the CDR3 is TGTGCCAGCAGCCTAGCTACAGGGCACACCTACGAGCAGTACTTC. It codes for CASSLATGHTYEQYF.

The CDR3 DNA reads as TGTGCCAGCAGCTTTAGTGCGGCCTACAATGAGCAGTTCTTC. As protein: CASSFSAAYNEQFF. The gene calls are TRBV7-3 and TRBJ2-1; D gene uncertain. Germline values: CDR1 SGHTA, CDR2 FQGTGA. The V end was cut by 3 bases, the J end by 2 bases, with 8 bases between. The CDR3 covers 14 residues.

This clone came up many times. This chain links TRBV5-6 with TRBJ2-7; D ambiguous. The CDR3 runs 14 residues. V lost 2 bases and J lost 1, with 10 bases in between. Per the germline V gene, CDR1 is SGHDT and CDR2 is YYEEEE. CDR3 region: CASSFSPGSYEQYF. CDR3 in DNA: TGTGCCAGCAGCTTCTCCCCCGGGTCCTACGAGCAGTACTTC. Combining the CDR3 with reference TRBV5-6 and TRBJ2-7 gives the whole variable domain DAGVTQSPTHLIKTRGQQVTLRCSPKSGHDTVSWYQQALGQGPQFIFQYYEEEERQRGNFPDRFSGHQFPNYSSELNVNALLLGDSALYLCASSFSPGSYEQYFGPGTRLTVT.

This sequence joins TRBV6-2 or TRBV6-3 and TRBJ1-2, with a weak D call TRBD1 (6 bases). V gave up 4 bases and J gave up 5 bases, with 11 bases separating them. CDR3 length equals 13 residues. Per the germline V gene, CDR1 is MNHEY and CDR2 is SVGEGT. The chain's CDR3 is CASSSTGPYGYTF. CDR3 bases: TGTGCCAGCAGTTCTACAGGGCCGTATGGCTACACCTTC.

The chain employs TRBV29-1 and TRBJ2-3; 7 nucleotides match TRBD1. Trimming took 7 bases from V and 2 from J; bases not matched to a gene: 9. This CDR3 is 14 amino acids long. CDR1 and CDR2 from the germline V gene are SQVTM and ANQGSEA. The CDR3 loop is CSAAGDRVTDTQYF. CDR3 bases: TGCAGCGCGGCCGGGGACAGAGTCACAGATACGCAGTATTTT.